One and the same sample provided the 9 T cell receptor beta chains below, sequenced in a study of technical replicates of blood from several donors. Clones were sequenced by immunoSEQ multiplex PCR, and TCRdb holds only the in-frame ones, with some missing. Of tens of thousands of clones in the sample, approximately 94% were seen once. The sequencing input was T cells isolated from PBMCs. Source of these receptors: a human donor in good health.

With regard to this clone: The junction does not match germline at one end; this may be a read error. The genes are TRBV6-1 and TRBJ1-5; no clear D. Germline CDR1 reads MNHNS; CDR2 reads SASEGT. CDR3 length: 14 amino acids. CDR3 coding DNA: TGTGCCAGCAGTTCCCTCGGGGATGGGATGATAGCGTTTTTT. It is translated as CASSSLGDGMIAFF.

The chain links TRBV7-2 to TRBJ1-1; the D is unclear. V lost 1 base to trimming and J lost 4 bases, with 16 bases between them. This CDR3 comprises 16 residues. Germline V CDR1 and CDR2: SGHTA, FQGNSA. CDR3 sequence (DNA): TGTGCCAGCAGCTTAGATTTGAGCAGGCGGGGCACTGAAGCTTTCTTT. It yields the protein CASSLDLSRRGTEAFF.

The chain carries TRBV30 and TRBJ2-3, with a possible D match to TRBD2 (6 bases). Deletions cut 3 bases from V and 1 base from J, with 14 bases between. CDR1 GTSNPN and CDR2 SVGIG come from the germline V gene (reference sequence). The CDR3 extends over 15 amino acids. The CDR3: CAWRSLGGGTDTQYF. The CDR3, as DNA: TGTGCCTGGAGGTCTTTGGGGGGTGGCACAGATACGCAGTATTTT.

The chain employs TRBV28 and TRBJ1-2; D not certain. Deletions cut 5 bases from V and 4 bases from J, with 11 bases between. Germline V gene sequence: CDR1 MDHEN, CDR2 SYDVKM. The CDR3 runs 13 residues. CDR3 amino acids: CASSRVPVYGYTF. In DNA, the CDR3 is TGTGCCAGCAGTCGGGTCCCGGTCTATGGCTACACCTTC.

The rearrangement joins TRBV27 to TRBJ2-7, with D perhaps matching TRBD1 (6 bases). This CDR3 comprises 17 residues. V was cut by 2 bases and J by 5 bases, with 22 bases left in between. CDR1 is MNHEY, CDR2 SMNVEV, per germline (reference sequence). The chain's CDR3 is CASSLTTGSLFINEQYF. The CDR3 DNA reads as TGTGCCAGCAGTTTAACGACAGGTTCTCTCTTTATCAACGAGCAGTACTTC.

The count of this clone is one. The genes are TRBV5-1 and TRBJ1-1, with 10 bases matching TRBD1. Losses at the gene ends were 3 bases for V and 1 base for J; bases not matched to a gene: 6. The CDR3 runs 16 residues. Germline V gives CDR1 SGHRS, CDR2 YFSETQ. CDR3 nucleotide sequence: TGCGCCAGCAGCTCCAGGGACAGGGGACAGAACACTGAAGCTTTCTTT. It is translated as CASSSRDRGQNTEAFF.

V and J are TRBV11-1 and TRBJ1-2, with D hard to call. V was pared by 5 bases and J by 5 bases, with 12 bases between. From germline, CDR1 is SGHAT and CDR2 FQDESV (reference sequence). The CDR3 has 13 residues. CDR3 in DNA: TGTGCCAGCAGCCCCGGACTACGATATGGCTACACCTTC. Its translation is CASSPGLRYGYTF.

The V call is TRBV6-5, the J call TRBJ1-2, with 7 bases aligning to TRBD1. The CDR3 consists of 14 residues. V shed 6 bases and J 8 bases; nucleotides not matched to a gene: 12. Germline CDR1 is MNHEY and CDR2 is SVGAGI. CDR3 sequence: CASRPTGERNGYTF. In DNA, the CDR3 is TGTGCCAGCAGACCTACAGGGGAACGGAACGGCTACACCTTC.

This clone was detected only a few times. The chain carries TRBV4-1 and TRBJ2-7; 8 bases align to TRBD2. Germline CDR1 is MGHRA and CDR2 is YSYEKL. The trim removed 0 bases at V and 2 bases at J, leaving 15 bases unmatched. This CDR3 has 19 residues. CDR3 amino acids: CASSQDRGLKREPPYEQYF. CDR3 nucleotides: TGCGCCAGCAGCCAAGATCGGGGCCTGAAGCGGGAGCCTCCCTACGAGCAGTACTTC.